This T cell receptor (beta chain) stems from a study of blood T cell repertoires in COVID-19. Profiling relied on immunoSEQ multiplex PCR, and the TCRdb table lists in-frame clones only, not all of them. The top ten hold about 13% of the sample, which has roughly 110,000 clones, around 85% seen once. This clone was detected many times. Germline V gives CDR1 SGHAT, CDR2 FQNNGV. CDR3 size: 15 residues. J lost 5 bases, V lost 4 bases, and 9 bases had no gene match. The chain combines TRBV11-2 with TRBJ1-2; 8 positions match TRBD1. The sequencing sample was made of peripheral blood. This receptor was taken from a human donor in a cohort sampled during active COVID-19. The CDR3 region is CASSSSTGAPYGYTF. CDR3 nucleotide sequence: TGTGCCAGCAGCTCCTCGACAGGGGCCCCATATGGCTACACCTTC.